These 26 T cell receptor beta chains share one sample of origin, sequenced in a study of blood T cell repertoires in COVID-19. Sequenced by immunoSEQ multiplex PCR; TCRdb stores in-frame clones only, minus some. This table has more than 110,000 clones, roughly 91% appearing once. The sample consisted of peripheral blood. The receptors originated from a man in his sixties with active or convalescent COVID-19.

This clone occurred a few times. The chain combines TRBV19 with TRBJ2-2; the D gene is possibly TRBD2 (5 bases). The germline V gene has CDR1 LNHDA and CDR2 SQIVND (reference sequence). The CDR3 spans 15 residues. The ends were cut back, 3 bases at V and 3 bases at J, with 11 bases in the middle. DNA for the CDR3: TGTGCCAGTAGTATGGGCAGGACTTACACCGGGGAGCTGTTTTTT. This sequence encodes CASSMGRTYTGELFF.

This clone turned up a few times. CDR3 in amino acids: CASSPGTSGLYEQYF. CDR3 in DNA: TGTGCCAGCAGCCCTGGGACTAGCGGACTCTACGAGCAGTACTTC. V and J are TRBV5-4 and TRBJ2-7, with TRBD2 identical over 11 bases. The CDR3 has 15 amino acids. Germline lookup yields CDR1 SGHNT and CDR2 YYREEE (reference sequence). V trimming: 4 bases; J trimming: 3 bases; junction bases outside the gene matches: 6.

The V and J genes are TRBV7-2 and TRBJ1-5; TRBD1 might be the D (6 bases). V lost 1 base to trimming and J lost 6 bases, with 13 bases between them. There are 15 residues in the CDR3. Germline V CDR1 and CDR2: SGHTA, FQGNSA. The CDR3 region is CASSLVGGAFQPQHF. CDR3 sequence (DNA): TGTGCCAGCAGCTTAGTAGGGGGGGCGTTTCAGCCCCAGCATTTT.

CDR3 DNA: TGTGCCACCAGTGACAGGTCAGGGGGTTCGGGCTATGGCTACACCTTC. Protein product: CATSDRSGGSGYGYTF. The chain combines TRBV24-1 with TRBJ1-2; 7 nucleotides line up with TRBD1. Unmatched junction bases numbered 11, after V lost 4 bases and J lost 4 bases. The CDR3 is made up of 16 amino acids. In germline, CDR1 is KGHDR, CDR2 SFDVKD.

The DNA of the CDR3 is TGTGCCAGCAGTTACTACAGGGGTAGAAACACTGAAGCTTTCTTT. This gives the protein CASSYYRGRNTEAFF. J is TRBJ1-1 and V is TRBV6-2 or TRBV6-3; TRBD1 aligns across 7 bases. The V gene's germline CDR1 is MNHEY and CDR2 SVGEGT. This CDR3 region has 15 residues. V lost 1 base and J lost 2; bases outside the gene matches: 4.

The chain recombines TRBV27 with TRBJ2-1; no firm D call. The CDR3 is made up of 14 amino acids. V lost 6 bases, J lost 0 bases, and 9 bases lay in between. The germline V gene encodes CDR1 MNHEY and CDR2 SMNVEV (reference sequence). DNA of the CDR3: TGTGCCAGCAGCATGCTAGACTCCTACAATGAGCAGTTCTTC. The encoded protein is CASSMLDSYNEQFF.

The genes are TRBV5-4 and TRBJ2-5; perhaps TRBD1 as D (6 bases). The germline V gene encodes CDR1 SGHNT and CDR2 YYREEE (reference sequence). The CDR3 spans 13 residues. The V end was cut by 9 bases, the J end by 6 bases, with 18 bases between. The CDR3 is CATTHRDRKTQYF. Written as DNA, the CDR3 is TGTGCCACTACACACAGGGACCGAAAGACCCAGTACTTC.

The chain combines TRBV5-8 with TRBJ2-2; no clear D. This CDR3 contains 15 residues. CDR1 and CDR2 (germline): SGHTS, YDEGEE. V lost 4 bases and J lost 4, with 14 bases in between. The CDR3 DNA reads as TGTGCCAGCAGCCACGAAGCAGGAACCACCGGGGAGCTGTTTTTT. Amino acid sequence: CASSHEAGTTGELFF.

CDR3 sequence: CASSPRRTGPITDTQYF. CDR3 sequence (DNA): TGTGCCAGCAGCCCAAGAAGGACTGGACCAATCACAGATACGCAGTATTTT. This chain connects TRBV11-2 to TRBJ2-3, with a possible D match to TRBD2 (5 bases). This CDR3 has 17 residues. The V gene's germline CDR1 is SGHAT and CDR2 FQNNGV. The V end was cut by 5 bases, the J end by 2 bases, with 20 bases between.

This clone appeared once. V gene TRBV7-3 combines with J gene TRBJ2-3, with TRBD1 matching 7 bases. The CDR3 sequence is 15 residues long. Germline V gene lookup returns CDR1 SGHTA and CDR2 FQGTGA. V gave up 3 bases and J gave up 1 base; unmatched junction bases: 4. The CDR3 DNA is TGTGCCAGCAGCTTCCGGCAGGGGGGCACAGATACGCAGTATTTT. Translation gives CASSFRQGGTDTQYF. Full variable domain (rest looked up from reference TRBV7-3 and TRBJ2-3): GAGVSQTPSNKVTEKGKYVELRCDPISGHTALYWYRQSLGQGPEFLIYFQGTGAADDSGLPNDRFFAVRPEGSVSTLKIQRTERGDSAVYLCASSFRQGGTDTQYFGPGTRLTVL.

The rearrangement links TRBV3-1 (or the pseudogene TRBV3-2) to TRBJ1-1, with a possible D match to TRBD1 (6 bases). The CDR3 is made up of 13 amino acids. Germline CDR1 and CDR2: LGHDT and YNNKEL (reference sequence). For the CDR3, the DNA is TGTGCTTCAAAGAAGGGGGTGAACACTGAAGCTTTCTTT. Translation gives CASKKGVNTEAFF.

This clone was recorded a few times. The rearrangement links TRBV5-1 to TRBJ2-7, with 7 nucleotides matching TRBD1. Trimming cost V 7 bases and J 2 bases; bases outside gene matches: 9. Germline lookup yields CDR1 SGHRS and CDR2 YFSETQ. CDR3 size: 14 residues. CDR3 nucleotides: TGCGCCAGCGCGTTGACAGGGTCGGCCTACGAGCAGTACTTC. This codes for CASALTGSAYEQYF.

V and J are TRBV18 and TRBJ1-2, with 10 bases fitting TRBD1. Germline-derived CDR1 and CDR2 are KGHSH and LQKENI. The CDR3 runs to 15 residues. V lost 4 bases, J lost 8 bases, and 10 bases stayed unmatched. The CDR3 nucleotides are TGTGCCAGCTCACGGTCGGGACAGGGGTTGAGCGGCTACACCTTC. It yields the protein CASSRSGQGLSGYTF. The full variable domain, with the rest looked up from reference TRBV18 and TRBJ1-2, is NAGVMQNPRHLVRRRGQEARLRCSPMKGHSHVYWYRQLPEEGLKFMVYLQKENIIDESGMPKERFSAEFPKEGPSILRIQQVVRGDSAAYFCASSRSGQGLSGYTFGSGTRLTVV.

CDR3 amino acids: CASRQQVYTEAFF. The CDR3 nucleotides are TGTGCCAGCAGGCAACAGGTCTACACTGAAGCTTTCTTT. The chain links TRBV12-3 or TRBV12-4 to TRBJ1-1; D perhaps matches TRBD1 (5 bases). V shed 6 bases and J shed 3 bases, with 11 bases lying between them. The CDR3 loop spans 13 amino acids.

This chain links TRBV19 with TRBJ2-1, with D perhaps matching TRBD2 (6 bases). CDR1 and CDR2 from the germline V gene are LNHDA and SQIVND (reference sequence). The CDR3 is 15 residues long. V was clipped by 5 bases and J by 1 base, with 12 bases between them. The DNA of the CDR3 is TGTGCCAGTAGTGGGACTCACCCTTCCTACAATGAGCAGTTCTTC. Translating gives CASSGTHPSYNEQFF.

The chain couples TRBV7-3 to TRBJ2-3; D is perhaps TRBD2 (6 bases). CDR3 size: 12 residues. Germline assignment: CDR1 SGHTA and CDR2 FQGTGA. The V and J ends lost 6 bases and 5 bases respectively, with 9 bases between them. The CDR3: CASSFSGDTQYF. Here the CDR3 DNA reads TGTGCCAGCAGTTTTAGCGGAGATACGCAGTATTTT.

This chain uses TRBV24-1 with TRBJ2-1; D not resolved. Germline V gene lookup returns CDR1 KGHDR and CDR2 SFDVKD. Deletions cut 6 bases from V and 8 bases from J, with 10 bases between. This CDR3 has 12 amino acids. The CDR3 DNA reads as TGTGCCACCAGTTCGAGCGTCTATGAGCAGTTCTTC. Its translation: CATSSSVYEQFF.

The rearrangement uses TRBV27 and TRBJ1-4, with TRBD1 matching 11 bases. The V segment lost 8 bases and the J segment 7 bases; nucleotides outside the gene matches: 3. Germline CDR1 and CDR2: MNHEY and SMNVEV (reference sequence). The CDR3 sequence is 13 residues long. CDR3 loop: CASGDRGSEKLFF. CDR3 in DNA: TGTGCCAGCGGGGACAGGGGGAGTGAAAAACTGTTTTTT.

This chain links TRBV6-5 with TRBJ1-1; D uncertain. This CDR3 has 11 amino acids. The V end lost 6 bases, the J end lost 4 bases, and 6 bases lay between the germline ends. CDR1 is MNHEY, CDR2 SVGAGI, per germline. CDR3 DNA sequence: TGTGCCAGCAGGCACAGCACTGAAGCTTTCTTT. As protein: CASRHSTEAFF.

The chain joins TRBV27 to TRBJ2-5, with 7 nucleotides matching TRBD1. Germline V lookup: CDR1 MNHEY, CDR2 SMNVEV (reference sequence). J lost 2 bases, V lost 8 bases, and 2 bases had no gene match. The CDR3 sequence is 12 residues long. This CDR3 is CASLDRQETQYF. DNA for the CDR3: TGTGCCAGCTTGGACAGGCAAGAGACCCAGTACTTC.

V usage is TRBV27 and J usage is TRBJ2-7; 11 positions agree with TRBD2. Germline V gene data show CDR1 as MNHEY and CDR2 as SMNVEV (reference sequence). V shed 6 bases, J shed 2 bases, and the junction held 12 bases outside the gene matches. CDR3 length: 17 residues. DNA of the CDR3: TGTGCCAGCAGCCGCCTGGCCGGGACTAGCGGTACCTACGAGCAGTACTTC. Translating gives CASSRLAGTSGTYEQYF.

This chain uses TRBV3-1 (or the pseudogene TRBV3-2) with TRBJ1-1, with D possibly TRBD1 on 5 matching bases. The CDR3 covers 17 residues. Germline assignment: CDR1 LGHDT and CDR2 YNNKEL (reference sequence). Trimming took off 4 bases at V and 3 bases at J, with 21 bases between the two ends. The CDR3 region has the DNA TGTGCCAGCAGCCCATCGACGGCCCAGGGCCACGACACTGAAGCTTTCTTT. Protein sequence: CASSPSTAQGHDTEAFF.

About this clone: An end of the junction differs from the germline gene, which may be a read error. The rearrangement joins TRBV30 to TRBJ1-3; possibly TRBD1 for D (6 bases). The germline V gene has CDR1 GTSNPN and CDR2 SVGIG (reference sequence). The CDR3 spans 15 residues. The CDR3: CAWSVGQSSGNIIYF. Here the CDR3 DNA reads TGTGCCTGGAGTGTAGGACAGTCCTCTGGAAACATCATATATTTT.

This chain joins TRBV24-1 and TRBJ2-3, with 8 bases aligning to TRBD1. Per the germline V gene, CDR1 is KGHDR and CDR2 is SFDVKD. CDR3 size: 16 residues. Trimming at V came to 4 bases and at J to 1 base, leaving 6 bases not matched to a gene. The CDR3 here is CATSEATGAGTDTQYF. DNA of the CDR3: TGTGCCACCAGTGAGGCGACAGGGGCGGGCACAGATACGCAGTATTTT.

The chain links TRBV6-2 or TRBV6-3 to TRBJ1-1; D call uncertain. Germline CDR1 is MNHEY and CDR2 is SVGEGT. V lost 5 bases and J 3 bases, leaving 7 bases between the germline ends. The CDR3 has 12 amino acids. CDR3 loop: CASSQMYTEAFF. CDR3 nucleotides: TGTGCCAGCAGTCAAATGTACACTGAAGCTTTCTTT.

The J gene is TRBJ2-3, the V gene TRBV3-1 (or the pseudogene TRBV3-2), with D perhaps matching TRBD1 (7 bases). Germline CDR1 and CDR2: LGHDT and YNNKEL (reference sequence). The CDR3 sequence is 14 residues long. Trimming cost V 4 bases and J 4 bases, with 12 bases left between them. The CDR3 DNA follows: TGTGCCAGCAGCCGTCAGGGGGGACCAGATACGCAGTATTTT. Its protein product is CASSRQGGPDTQYF.